The 13 T cell receptor beta chains presented below share a single source sample, sequenced in a study of blood T cells in healthy people across ages. Together with a sample-barcoded 5' primer, a J-beta primer mix was included in a second PCR lasting about 6 to 11 cycles. From the 5' RACE reads, TCRdb called clonotypes with MiXCR, one entry per CDR3 protein. The table shows 750,000 to 850,000 distinct CDR3 sequences, with around a quarter occurring only once. This sample was shared with a second study, whose subject was T cells of mothers and their children.

Sequencing was performed on blood. These receptors all come from a boy aged 5 to 17 in good health.

The V gene is TRBV20-1, the J gene TRBJ2-7, with unresolved D. This CDR3 has 13 residues. V was shortened by 3 bases and J by 0 bases, with 9 bases between the two germline ends. Germline CDR1 and CDR2: DFQATT and SNEGSKA (reference sequence). The CDR3 DNA follows: TGCAGTGCTAGGTCCGCAGGCTCCTACGAGCAGTACTTC. Its translation is CSARSAGSYEQYF.

This rearrangement joins TRBV12-3 or TRBV12-4 to TRBJ1-4; the D is unclear. CDR3 length: 14 amino acids. The ends were cut back, 5 bases at V and 8 bases at J, with 15 bases in the middle. The CDR3, as DNA: TGTGCCAGCAGTCCCGGTCGTGCGGGAGAAAAACTGTTTTTT. Translation: CASSPGRAGEKLFF.

This clonotype was counted between two and nine times. The rearrangement links TRBV6-2 or TRBV6-3 to TRBJ2-4; 10 bases agree with TRBD2. After removal of 2 bases from V and 0 bases from J, the junction contained 7 bases not matched to a gene. Germline V gene lookup returns CDR1 MNHEY and CDR2 SVGEGT. CDR3 length: 18 residues. Here the CDR3 DNA reads TGTGCCAGCAGTTACGCTAGCGGGAGACTGCGAGCCAAAAACATTCAGTACTTC. This codes for CASSYASGRLRAKNIQYF.

The chain couples TRBV6-5 to TRBJ2-5, with 14 bases fitting TRBD2. With the DNA end fitting TRBJ2-1 better, the J assignment may be wrong. The germline CDR1 and CDR2 sequences are MNHEY and SVGAGI. The CDR3 has 14 amino acids. CDR3 in DNA: TGTGCCAGCACCGGACTAGCGGGAGGCGATGAGCAGTTCTTC. Translation: CASTGLAGGDEQFF.

There are a few counts of this clonotype. This sequence joins TRBV18 and TRBJ1-1, with 7 bases identical to TRBD1. This CDR3 region has 16 residues. The trim removed 2 bases at V and 4 bases at J, leaving 10 bases unmatched. CDR1 is KGHSH and CDR2 is LQKENI in the germline V gene. The CDR3 coding sequence is TGTGCCAGCTCACCAGGTGACAGGGCGTCCGGCACTGAAGCTTTCTTT. Encoded protein: CASSPGDRASGTEAFF.

The table lists this clonotype with a few counts. The V and J genes are TRBV28 and TRBJ2-7; either TRBD1 or TRBD2 may fit D (5 bases each). The germline gives CDR1 MDHEN, CDR2 SYDVKM. The V and J ends lost 7 bases and 3 bases respectively, with 10 bases between them. The CDR3 contains 12 residues. The CDR3 loop reads CASTRDDYEQYF. CDR3 sequence (DNA): TGTGCCAGCACCAGGGACGACTACGAGCAGTACTTC.

The sample holds a few counts of this clonotype. The V gene is TRBV6-2 or TRBV6-3, the J gene TRBJ2-5; TRBD2 agrees at 7 bases. Matching the DNA end better, TRBJ2-1 makes the J call doubtful. There are 14 residues in the CDR3. The germline gives CDR1 MNHEY, CDR2 SVGEGT. CDR3 nucleotides: TGTGCCAGCAGTTACTCCCGCGGGAGCTCTGAGCAGTTCTTC. This translates into CASSYSRGSSEQFF.

The genes are TRBV29-1 and TRBJ2-3; D is possibly TRBD1 or TRBD2 (5 bases each). The CDR3 length is 15 residues. Germline values: CDR1 SQVTM, CDR2 ANQGSEA. The V and J ends lost 3 bases and 5 bases respectively, with 18 bases between them. This CDR3 is CSVDGFLGDVDTQYF. The CDR3 region has the DNA TGCAGCGTTGATGGCTTCTTGGGGGACGTAGATACGCAGTATTTT.

The chain is built from TRBV20-1 and TRBJ2-3; perhaps TRBD2 as D (5 bases). The length of the CDR3 is 16 residues. With 0 bases removed from V and 2 bases from J, the gap between germline ends came to 15 bases. Looked up from germline, CDR1 is DFQATT and CDR2 is SNEGSKA (reference sequence). The DNA of the CDR3 is TGCAGTGCTAGAGATGTCGGCCCCGGGAACACAGATACGCAGTATTTT. This translates into CSARDVGPGNTDTQYF.

This clonotype showed up just a few times. The chain links TRBV6-6 to TRBJ1-4; D not resolved. Germline-derived CDR1 and CDR2 are MNHNY and SVGAGI (reference sequence). The CDR3 sequence is 16 residues long. V shed 4 bases and J shed 5 bases, with 17 bases lying between them. The CDR3: CASSSDATALNEKLFF. In DNA, the CDR3 is TGTGCCAGCAGTTCCGACGCGACGGCCCTAAATGAAAAACTGTTTTTT.

This clonotype was detected a few times. CDR3: CASALGVTEAFF. In nucleotides, the CDR3 is TGTGCCAGCGCTCTTGGAGTCACTGAAGCTTTCTTT. The chain has TRBV2 and TRBJ1-1; unclear D gene. Per germline, CDR1 SNHLY and CDR2 FYNNEI. This CDR3 is 12 amino acids long. Trimming pared 8 bases from V and 4 bases from J, leaving 11 bases between.

This clonotype was found a few times. The genes are TRBV6-6 and TRBJ2-5; 9 bases are shared with TRBD2. The CDR3 spans 13 residues. Germline V lookup: CDR1 MNHNY, CDR2 SVGAGI (reference sequence). The junction had 11 bases not matched to a gene; V was cut back by 7 bases and J by 11 bases. CDR3 amino acids: CASTDSGGREQYF. The CDR3, as DNA: TGTGCCAGCACAGACAGCGGGGGGCGGGAGCAGTACTTC.

The chain uses TRBV4-3 and TRBJ2-3; D not resolved. The CDR3 loop spans 14 amino acids. Trimming removed 4 bases at V and 5 bases at J, with 13 bases between. Germline V gives CDR1 LGHNA, CDR2 YSLEER. The CDR3: CASSLDPLVDTQYF. CDR3 sequence (DNA): TGCGCCAGCAGCCTCGACCCCCTTGTAGATACGCAGTATTTT.